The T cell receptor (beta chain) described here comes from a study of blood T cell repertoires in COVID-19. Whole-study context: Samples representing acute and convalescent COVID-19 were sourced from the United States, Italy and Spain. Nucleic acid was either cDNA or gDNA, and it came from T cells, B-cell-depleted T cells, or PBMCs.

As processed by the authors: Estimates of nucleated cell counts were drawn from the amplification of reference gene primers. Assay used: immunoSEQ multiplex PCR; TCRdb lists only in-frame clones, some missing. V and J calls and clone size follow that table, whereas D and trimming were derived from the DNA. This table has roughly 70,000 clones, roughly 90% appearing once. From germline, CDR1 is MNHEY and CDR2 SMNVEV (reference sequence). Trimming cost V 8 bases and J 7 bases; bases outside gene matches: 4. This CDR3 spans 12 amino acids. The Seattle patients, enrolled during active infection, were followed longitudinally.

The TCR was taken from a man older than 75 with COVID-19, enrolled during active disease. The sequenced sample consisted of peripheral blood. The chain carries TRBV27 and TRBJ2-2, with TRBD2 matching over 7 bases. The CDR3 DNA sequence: TGTGCCAGCGGAGCGGGGTTCGGGGAGCTGTTTTTT. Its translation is CASGAGFGELFF.